Listed here is a single T cell receptor beta chain. Its target is unknown. RNA amounts of roughly 0.5 to 1 ug underwent reverse transcription with random hexamers. An immunoSEQ multiplex PCR amplified TCR beta CDR3 over 54 Vbeta and 13 Jbeta. One entry per CDR3 protein results from TCRdb running MiXCR on the immunoSEQ multiplex PCR reads. Of about 210,000 distinct CDR3 sequences in the sample, roughly 96% were seen once. The data originate from a study of CD8 T cells in Susac syndrome. Whole-study findings and limits: TCR sequencing and HLA analysis covered a relatively small number of individuals.

From blood CD8+ and CD4+ T cells, TCR beta sequences were generated. TEMRA cells were FACS-enriched, and CD8+ and CD4+ T cells were isolated negatively. Input material: CD4+ T cells from PBMCs. This sequence was found in a human donor with multiple sclerosis.

The DNA for the CDR3 is TGCAGCGTTGCCCTCGGGGGCAAGATCTATGGCTACACCTTC. This codes for CSVALGGKIYGYTF. The chain links TRBV29-1 to TRBJ1-2; D may be TRBD1 (6 bases). The V gene lost 4 bases and the J gene lost 4 bases, with 16 bases spanning the gap. The CDR3 contains 14 residues. Germline values: CDR1 SQVTM, CDR2 ANQGSEA. The complete variable domain, with remaining parts taken from reference TRBV29-1 and TRBJ1-2, reads SAVISQKPSRDICQRGTSLTIQCQVDSQVTMMFWYRQQPGQSLTLIATANQGSEATYESGFVIDKFPISRPNLTFSTLTVSNMSPEDSSIYLCSVALGGKIYGYTFGSGTRLTVV.